This T cell receptor beta chain was captured in a study of T cells in Graves' hyperthyroidism and ophthalmopathy (dated by TCRdb to between 2019 and 2020). Background for the entire study: Peripheral blood samples were taken at initial diagnosis, before any treatment was given. The study also compared thyroid tissue and blood T-cell repertoires from a handful of Graves' hyperthyroidism patients. TCR V-J signatures able to tell the groups apart were searched for in a discovery cohort of 90 to 100 patients, of whom fewer than 45 had Graves' ophthalmopathy and 55 to 60 had stable Graves' hyperthyroidism. Prospective prediction of ophthalmopathy was tested in an independent validation cohort of 18 to 20 hyperthyroidism patients and 15 to 17 patients who later progressed to ophthalmopathy. The approximately 90 discovery patients were randomly split 7:3 into training and test sets. Once sampling was done, hyperthyroidism patients were given methimazole at a starting dose of 30 mg daily, whereas ophthalmopathy patients were given high-dose intravenous methylprednisolone. The paper describes TCR Vbeta CDR3 sequencing of roughly 130 peripheral blood samples, made up of roughly 45 ophthalmopathy patients, 70 to 75 hyperthyroidism patients and some 17 progressor patients. Summary of the overall study and its limitations: During validation, the model predicted progression to ophthalmopathy a median of approximately 6.5 months ahead of onset, with 70.59% sensitivity and less than 85% specificity. Blood samples also contained most of the expanded thyroid clonotypes (frequency above 0.001), which suggests that blood repertoires may reflect thyroid immune responses. Sample size was not statistically predetermined, and investigators were not blinded to group allocation. A model built on a 13 V-J signature distinguished ophthalmopathy from stable hyperthyroidism, reaching roughly 88% sensitivity and 81.08% specificity in cross-validation and 80%/75% in testing.

The germline V gene specifies SGDLS as CDR1 and YYNGEE as CDR2. There are 16 amino acids in the CDR3, from cysteine to phenylalanine inclusive. This entry keeps only the CDR3 DNA: 48 bases, framed from base 1. V trim: 3 bases; J trim: 5 bases; unmatched bases: 6. Graves' hyperthyroidism was defined as stable when no progression to ophthalmopathy occurred over 18 months of follow-up. Hyperthyroidism patients were newly diagnosed, had a disease duration of under 2 months, and were aged 18 to 65 years. Patients with uncontrolled infections, other autoimmune diseases, pregnancy or lactation were excluded. Diagnoses were based on clinical symptoms, serum thyroxine and TRAb, thyroid ultrasound and orbital computed tomography. PBMCs were separated from over 9 ml of fresh peripheral blood using Ficoll-Paque density gradient centrifugation. Total RNA was extracted with Trizol reagent, and quality was checked on an Agilent 2100 Bioanalyzer.

There are a few counts of this clonotype. No antigen is known for it. Base-call qualities are not available, and no considerably larger clone is one nucleotide away. Amplification of TCR beta CDR3 regions was carried out from RNA transcripts. A first-round RT-PCR of the TCR CDR3 used the HTBI primer set with the Qiagen OneStep RT-PCR kit. Libraries were constructed in a second round of multiplex PCR, after which size selection and purification were carried out. Sequencing of the libraries was done on an Illumina HiSeq2000 using paired-end 100 bp reads. The original pipeline was this. Raw data were processed with SOAPnuke, discarding reads with adapters, uncalled bases, mean Phred below 15, or no exact constant-primer or identifier match. COPE v1.2.5 was used to merge high-quality paired reads, and clonotypes were defined as unique nucleotide sequences. MiTCR v1.1 was used to align clonotypes to the IMGT TRBV, TRBD and TRBJ reference segments. Analysis was restricted to V-J combinations with a frequency above 0.0001, which covered roughly 99% of repertoires. The TCS score was defined as the ratio of F50 (clonal expansion) to E x V (chaos), calculated using BLOSUM62-based TCRdist between CDR3 peptides within each V-J. Welch's t-statistics and random forest reduced fewer than 550 V-J features to 10 to 15, which were used in a naive Bayes classifier (R e1071). TCRdb itself trimmed the public reads at Q25 with fastp, ran MiXCR and retained productive beta chains. Rows merge per CDR3 protein into single entries with the most common DNA and genes. The V and J calls, along with clone size, are taken from TCRdb and not from the paper's own processing. This sample comprises about 550,000 distinct CDR3 sequences, more than 20% of them detected only once. The ten largest clones add up to more than 25% of the sample.

This clonotype was obtained from a man aged 18 to 29 with Graves' hyperthyroidism. The V and J segments used are TRBV9 and TRBJ2-5; TRBD2 matches 14 bases in the middle. The source material was blood. The base sequence is TGTGCCAGCAGCGCGGGACTAGCGGGGGCTGGGGAGACCCAGTACTTC. Its protein reads: CASSAGLAGAGETQYF.